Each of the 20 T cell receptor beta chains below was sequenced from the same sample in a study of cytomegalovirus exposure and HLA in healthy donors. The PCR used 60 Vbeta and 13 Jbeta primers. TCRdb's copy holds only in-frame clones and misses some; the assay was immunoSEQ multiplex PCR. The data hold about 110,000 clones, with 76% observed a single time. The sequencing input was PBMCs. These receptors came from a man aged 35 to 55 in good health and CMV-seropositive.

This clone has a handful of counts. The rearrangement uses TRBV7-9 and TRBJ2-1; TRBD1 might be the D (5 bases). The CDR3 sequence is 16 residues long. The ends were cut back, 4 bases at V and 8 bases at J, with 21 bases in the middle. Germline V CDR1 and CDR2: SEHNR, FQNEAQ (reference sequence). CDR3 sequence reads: CASSSPQGSDIYEQFF. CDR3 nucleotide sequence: TGTGCCAGCAGCTCGCCCCAGGGTTCGGATATCTATGAGCAGTTCTTC. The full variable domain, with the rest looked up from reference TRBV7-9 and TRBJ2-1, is DTGVSQNPRHKITKRGQNVTFRCDPISEHNRLYWYRQTLGQGPEFLTYFQNEAQLEKSRLLSDRFSAERPKGSFSTLEIQRTEQGDSAMYLCASSSPQGSDIYEQFFGPGTRLTVL.

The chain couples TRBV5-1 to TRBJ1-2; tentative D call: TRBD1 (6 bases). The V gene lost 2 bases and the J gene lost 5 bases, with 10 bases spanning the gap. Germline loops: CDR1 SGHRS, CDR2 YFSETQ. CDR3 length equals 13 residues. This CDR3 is CASSLSGDYGYTF. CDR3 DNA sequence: TGCGCCAGCAGCTTATCAGGGGATTATGGCTACACCTTC.

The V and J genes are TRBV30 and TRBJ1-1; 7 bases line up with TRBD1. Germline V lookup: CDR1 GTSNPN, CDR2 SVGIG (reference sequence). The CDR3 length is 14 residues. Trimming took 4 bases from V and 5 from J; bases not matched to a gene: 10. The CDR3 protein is CAWIRQGTGTEAFF. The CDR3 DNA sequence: TGTGCCTGGATCCGACAGGGTACGGGGACTGAAGCTTTCTTT. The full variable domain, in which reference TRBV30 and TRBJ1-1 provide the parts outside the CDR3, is SQTIHQWPATLVQPVGSPLSLECTVEGTSNPNLYWYRQAAGRGLQLLFYSVGIGQISSEVPQNLSASRPQDRQFILSSKKLLLSDSGFYLCAWIRQGTGTEAFFGQGTRLTVV.

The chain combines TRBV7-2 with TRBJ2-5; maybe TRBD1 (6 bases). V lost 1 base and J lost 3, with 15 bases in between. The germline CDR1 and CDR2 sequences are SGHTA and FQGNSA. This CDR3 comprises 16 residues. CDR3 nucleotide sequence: TGTGCCAGCAGCTTAGTTCTGGGGGCGACCAAAGAGACCCAGTACTTC. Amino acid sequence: CASSLVLGATKETQYF.

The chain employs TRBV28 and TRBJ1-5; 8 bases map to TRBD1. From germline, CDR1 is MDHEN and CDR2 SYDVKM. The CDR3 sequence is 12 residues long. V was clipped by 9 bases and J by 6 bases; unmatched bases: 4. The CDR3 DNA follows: TGTGCCAGTCAGGGGGCTACTCAGCCCCAGCATTTT. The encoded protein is CASQGATQPQHF. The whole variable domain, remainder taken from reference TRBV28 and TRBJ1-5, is DVKVTQSSRYLVKRTGEKVFLECVQDMDHENMFWYRQDPGLGLRLIYFSYDVKMKEKGDIPEGYSVSREKKERFSLILESASTNQTSMYLCASQGATQPQHFGDGTRLSIL.

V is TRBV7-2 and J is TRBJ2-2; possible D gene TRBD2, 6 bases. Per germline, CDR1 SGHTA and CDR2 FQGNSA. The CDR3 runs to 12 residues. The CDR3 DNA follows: TGTCCGAGGAGGGGGAACACCGGGGAGCTGTTTTTT. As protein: CPRRGNTGELFF. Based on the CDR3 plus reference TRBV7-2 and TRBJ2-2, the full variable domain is GAGVSQSPSNKVTEKGKDVELRCDPISGHTALYWYRQSLGQGLEFLIYFQGNSAPDKSGLPSDRFSAERTGGSVSTLTIQRTQQEDSAVYLCPRRGNTGELFFGEGSRLTVL.

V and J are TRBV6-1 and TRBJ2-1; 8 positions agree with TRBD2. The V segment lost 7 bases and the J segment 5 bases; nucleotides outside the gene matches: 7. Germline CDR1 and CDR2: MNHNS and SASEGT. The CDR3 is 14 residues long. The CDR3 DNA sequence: TGTGCCAGCACGACGGGAGGGAGGAACAATGAGCAGTTCTTC. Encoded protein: CASTTGGRNNEQFF.

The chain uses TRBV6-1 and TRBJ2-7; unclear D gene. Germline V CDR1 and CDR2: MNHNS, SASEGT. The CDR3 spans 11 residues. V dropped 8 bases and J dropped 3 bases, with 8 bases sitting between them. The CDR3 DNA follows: TGTGCCAGCGACGGAGTCTACGAGCAGTACTTC. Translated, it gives CASDGVYEQYF.

The CDR3: CASSLGTDFNYGYTF. The CDR3, as DNA: TGTGCCAGCAGCCTTGGGACAGACTTCAACTATGGCTACACCTTC. This chain joins TRBV7-8 and TRBJ1-2; 7 bases align to TRBD1. Trimming took 5 bases from V and 2 from J; bases not matched to a gene: 8. CDR3 length: 15 residues. The germline V gene has CDR1 SGHVS and CDR2 FQNEAQ.

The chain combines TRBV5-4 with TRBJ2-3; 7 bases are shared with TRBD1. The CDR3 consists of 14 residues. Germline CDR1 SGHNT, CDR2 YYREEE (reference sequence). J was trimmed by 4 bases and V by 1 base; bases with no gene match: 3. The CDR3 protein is CASSLTGVPDTQYF. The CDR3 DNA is TGTGCCAGCAGCTTGACAGGGGTTCCAGATACGCAGTATTTT.

The CDR3 spells CASSLRDRGTDTQYF. The CDR3 DNA reads as TGTGCCAGCAGCCTCCGGGACAGGGGCACAGATACGCAGTATTTT. V usage is TRBV7-8 and J usage is TRBJ2-3; 9 bases align to TRBD1. The germline CDR1 and CDR2 sequences are SGHVS and FQNEAQ. Germline trimming cut 5 bases from V and 1 base from J; bases unmatched to any gene: 4. The CDR3 length is 15 residues.

The CDR3 sequence is CASSRRSGASYEQYF. The CDR3 nucleotides are TGTGCCAGCAGCCGACGGAGCGGGGCCTCCTACGAGCAGTACTTC. This chain links TRBV7-6 with TRBJ2-7; 7 nucleotides line up with TRBD2. J lost 0 bases, V lost 5 bases, and 7 bases had no gene match. The CDR3 has 15 residues. Germline loops: CDR1 SGHVS, CDR2 FNYEAQ.

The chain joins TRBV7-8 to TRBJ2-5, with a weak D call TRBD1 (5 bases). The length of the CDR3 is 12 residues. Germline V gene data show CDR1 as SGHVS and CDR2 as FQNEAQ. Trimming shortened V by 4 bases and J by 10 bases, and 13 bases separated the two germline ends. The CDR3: CASSSQQVIQYF. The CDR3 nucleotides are TGTGCCAGCAGCTCCCAACAGGTTATCCAGTACTTC.

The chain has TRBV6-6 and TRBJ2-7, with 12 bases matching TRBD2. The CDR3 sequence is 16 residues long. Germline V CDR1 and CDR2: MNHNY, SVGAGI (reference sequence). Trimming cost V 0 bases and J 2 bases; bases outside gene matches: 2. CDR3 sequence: CASSYSLAGGTYEQYF. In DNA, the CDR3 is TGTGCCAGCAGTTACTCTCTAGCGGGAGGGACCTACGAGCAGTACTTC.

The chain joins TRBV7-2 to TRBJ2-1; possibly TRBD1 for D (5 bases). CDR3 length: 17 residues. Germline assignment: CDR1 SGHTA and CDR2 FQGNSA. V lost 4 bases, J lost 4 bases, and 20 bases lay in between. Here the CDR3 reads CASSSTLIMTAYNEQFF. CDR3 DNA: TGTGCCAGCAGCTCAACCCTTATTATGACAGCTTACAATGAGCAGTTCTTC.

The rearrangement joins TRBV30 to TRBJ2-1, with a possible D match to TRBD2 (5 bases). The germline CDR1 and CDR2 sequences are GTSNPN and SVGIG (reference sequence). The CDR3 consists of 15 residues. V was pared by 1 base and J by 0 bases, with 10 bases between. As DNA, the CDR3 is TGTGCCTGGAGTGGAACTAGACACTCCTACAATGAGCAGTTCTTC. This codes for CAWSGTRHSYNEQFF.

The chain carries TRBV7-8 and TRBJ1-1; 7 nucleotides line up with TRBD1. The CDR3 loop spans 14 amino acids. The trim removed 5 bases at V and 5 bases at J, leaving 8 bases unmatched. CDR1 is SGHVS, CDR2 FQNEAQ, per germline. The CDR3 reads CASSGQVMRTEAFF. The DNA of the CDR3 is TGTGCCAGCAGCGGACAGGTTATGAGGACTGAAGCTTTCTTT.

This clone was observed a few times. CDR3 nucleotide sequence: TGTGCCACCAGCAAGGAGGCTACAAACTATGGCTACACCTTC. Encoded protein: CATSKEATNYGYTF. The chain has TRBV15 and TRBJ1-2; D uncertain. Germline V lookup: CDR1 LNHNV, CDR2 YYDKDF (reference sequence). The CDR3 spans 14 residues. The ends were cut back, 4 bases at V and 2 bases at J, with 11 bases in the middle.

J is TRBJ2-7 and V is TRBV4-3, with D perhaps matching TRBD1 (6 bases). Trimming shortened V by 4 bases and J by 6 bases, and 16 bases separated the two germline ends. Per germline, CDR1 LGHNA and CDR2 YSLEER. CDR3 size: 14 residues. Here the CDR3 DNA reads TGCGCCAGCAGCCCTCACCTAGACAGGCCCGAGCAGTACTTC. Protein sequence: CASSPHLDRPEQYF.

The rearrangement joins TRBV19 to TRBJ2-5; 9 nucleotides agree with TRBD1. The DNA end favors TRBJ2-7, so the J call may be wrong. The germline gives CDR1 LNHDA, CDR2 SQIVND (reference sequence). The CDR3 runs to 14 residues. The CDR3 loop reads CASSIGGQGYEQYF. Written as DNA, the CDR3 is TGTGCCAGTAGTATAGGGGGACAGGGTTACGAGCAGTACTTC.